This entry lists 23 T cell receptor beta chains sequenced from one sample in a study of blood T cell repertoires in COVID-19. Some clones are missing from TCRdb's copy, which holds only in-frame ones; the method was immunoSEQ multiplex PCR. Of roughly 90,000 clones detected, more than 85% appear once; the ten largest clones hold under 6%. The sample consisted of peripheral blood. The receptors were gathered from a man aged 35 to 55 with acute or convalescent COVID-19.

The CDR3 bases are TGTGCCAGCAGCCATCCTCGGACAGGGGACTGGAATAATTCACCCCTCCACTTT. Translated, it gives CASSHPRTGDWNNSPLHF. This chain uses TRBV9 with TRBJ1-6, with TRBD1 identical over 9 bases. V was clipped by 4 bases and J by 5 bases; unmatched bases: 13. The CDR3 is 18 amino acids. From germline, CDR1 is SGDLS and CDR2 YYNGEE.

This CDR3 reads CASSEDRWYNQPQHF. The DNA of the CDR3 is TGTGCCAGCAGTGAGGACAGGTGGTACAATCAGCCCCAGCATTTT. The chain combines TRBV6-1 with TRBJ1-5; 7 bases are shared with TRBD1. The V segment lost 3 bases and the J segment 3 bases; nucleotides outside the gene matches: 5. Germline V gene data show CDR1 as MNHNS and CDR2 as SASEGT. The CDR3 spans 15 residues.

The V and J genes are TRBV7-2 and TRBJ2-2; 10 bases match TRBD2. The germline CDR1 and CDR2 sequences are SGHTA and FQGNSA. The CDR3 is 16 amino acids. V dropped 5 bases and J dropped 0; count of bases not matched to a gene: 3. The CDR3 spells CASSLGLAANTGELFF. In DNA form, the CDR3 reads TGTGCCAGCAGCCTCGGACTAGCGGCGAACACCGGGGAGCTGTTTTTT.

The rearrangement links TRBV5-1 to TRBJ2-5; D is possibly TRBD1 (5 bases). Trimming removed 3 bases at V and 4 bases at J, with 22 bases between. Looked up from germline, CDR1 is SGHRS and CDR2 is YFSETQ. CDR3 length: 17 amino acids. Here the CDR3 DNA reads TGCGCCAGCAGCTCCTGGACCCAAGGGGTCCCCAGAGAGACCCAGTACTTC. This sequence encodes CASSSWTQGVPRETQYF.

The chain joins TRBV10-3 to TRBJ1-6; 8 bases are shared with TRBD1. Unmatched junction bases numbered 7, after V lost 10 bases and J lost 8 bases. Germline assignment: CDR1 ENHRY and CDR2 SYGVKD. The CDR3 length is 13 residues. CDR3 in DNA: TGTGCCAGTGACAGGGGCCCCGATTCACCCCTCCACTTT. Its protein is CASDRGPDSPLHF.

The chain is built from TRBV6-5 and TRBJ1-4; tentatively, D is TRBD1 (5 bases). The V gene lost 7 bases and the J gene lost 8 bases, with 8 bases spanning the gap. The CDR3 totals 11 residues. Germline V gene data show CDR1 as MNHEY and CDR2 as SVGAGI. CDR3 residues: CASTQAEKLFF. CDR3 in DNA: TGTGCCAGCACACAGGCGGAAAAACTGTTTTTT.

V usage is TRBV30 and J usage is TRBJ2-5, with D perhaps TRBD1 (5 bases). V gave up 0 bases and J gave up 10 bases, with 12 bases separating them. CDR1 GTSNPN and CDR2 SVGIG come from the germline V gene (reference sequence). This CDR3 region has 12 residues. In DNA form, the CDR3 reads TGTGCCTGGAGTGTACAGGACCTGGTCCAGTACTTC. This encodes CAWSVQDLVQYF.

The J gene is TRBJ1-3, the V gene TRBV11-1; D call uncertain. The CDR3 contains 14 residues. With 3 bases removed from V and 0 bases from J, the gap between germline ends came to 6 bases. Germline CDR1 SGHAT, CDR2 FQDESV (reference sequence). CDR3 amino acids: CASSLSSSGNTIYF. The CDR3 DNA reads as TGTGCCAGCAGCTTGTCCAGCTCTGGAAACACCATATATTTT.

CDR3 region: CASRDSSGGGEQFF. CDR3 coding DNA: TGTGCCAGCAGAGACTCTAGCGGGGGTGGTGAGCAGTTCTTC. The rearrangement joins TRBV6-5 to TRBJ2-1; 10 bases agree with TRBD2. The junction had 8 bases not matched to a gene; V was cut back by 6 bases and J by 9 bases. The CDR3 is made up of 14 amino acids. Germline lookup yields CDR1 MNHEY and CDR2 SVGAGI.

This sequence joins TRBV5-1 and TRBJ2-2; 7 bases are a match to TRBD1. The CDR3 spans 15 residues. Germline CDR1 reads SGHRS; CDR2 reads YFSETQ. Trimming took 4 bases from V and 4 from J; bases not matched to a gene: 7. The CDR3 DNA sequence: TGCGCCAGCAGCAGGGACAGCCCCGGCACCGGGGAGCTGTTTTTT. Amino acid sequence: CASSRDSPGTGELFF.

The chain is built from TRBV5-6 and TRBJ1-1, with D unresolved. CDR1 and CDR2 from the germline V gene are SGHDT and YYEEEE. The CDR3 runs 16 residues. The V gene lost 6 bases and the J gene lost 0 bases, with 18 bases spanning the gap. The CDR3 DNA follows: TGTGCCAGCACCCCGGGCCCTACTAGCATGAACACTGAAGCTTTCTTT. Its translation is CASTPGPTSMNTEAFF.

This clone was detected once. This sequence joins TRBV9 and TRBJ2-5; no firm D call. Germline CDR1 and CDR2: SGDLS and YYNGEE. Trimming pared 2 bases from V and 5 bases from J, leaving 7 bases between. This CDR3 comprises 12 residues. CDR3 loop: CASSVDEETQYF. The CDR3 bases are TGTGCCAGCAGCGTTGATGAGGAGACCCAGTACTTC.

The chain uses TRBV19 and TRBJ2-7; 7 nucleotides align to TRBD1. J gave up 1 base and V 8 bases, and 8 bases lay outside the gene matches. This CDR3 spans 14 amino acids. Per the germline V gene, CDR1 is LNHDA and CDR2 is SQIVND (reference sequence). The CDR3 sequence is CASAPGQSSYEQYF. The CDR3 DNA sequence: TGTGCCAGTGCTCCGGGACAGAGTTCCTACGAGCAGTACTTC.

The V and J genes are TRBV9 and TRBJ1-2; TRBD1 matches at 9 bases. The CDR3 runs to 15 residues. The V gene's germline CDR1 is SGDLS and CDR2 YYNGEE. V shed 3 bases and J 3 bases; nucleotides not matched to a gene: 6. CDR3 coding DNA: TGTGCCAGCAGCGGGATCCGGGACAGGGACTATGGCTACACCTTC. It yields the protein CASSGIRDRDYGYTF. The full variable domain, completed using reference TRBV9 and TRBJ1-2, is DSGVTQTPKHLITATGQRVTLRCSPRSGDLSVYWYQQSLDQGLQFLIQYYNGEERAKGNILERFSAQQFPDLHSELNLSSLELGDSALYFCASSGIRDRDYGYTFGSGTRLTVV.

The J gene is TRBJ2-5, the V gene TRBV30; 10 bases map to TRBD1. The CDR3 length is 13 residues. The V segment lost 3 bases and the J segment 5 bases; nucleotides outside the gene matches: 3. Germline V CDR1 and CDR2: GTSNPN, SVGIG (reference sequence). DNA of the CDR3: TGTGCCTGGAGAGACAGGGGGCTCGAGACCCAGTACTTC. This codes for CAWRDRGLETQYF.

CDR3 amino acids: CATTDSYQETQYF. CDR3 coding DNA: TGTGCCACGACGGACAGTTATCAAGAGACCCAGTACTTC. This sequence joins TRBV5-8 and TRBJ2-5; D might be TRBD1 (6 bases). Per the germline V gene, CDR1 is SGHTS and CDR2 is YDEGEE. Trimming removed 9 bases from V and 2 bases from J, with 14 bases in between. The CDR3 contains 13 residues.

The gene calls are TRBV2 and TRBJ2-1; D unresolved. The CDR3 loop spans 12 amino acids. The V end was cut by 7 bases, the J end by 8 bases, with 12 bases between. Germline CDR1 and CDR2: SNHLY and FYNNEI. For the CDR3, the DNA is TGTGCCAGCACTGTGGGCGAGCATGAGCAGTTCTTC. It translates to CASTVGEHEQFF.

The chain has TRBV11-2 and TRBJ2-3, with a tentative D call TRBD2 (7 bases). Deletions cut 4 bases from V and 6 bases from J, with 17 bases between. Germline loops: CDR1 SGHAT, CDR2 FQNNGV. This CDR3 has 15 residues. The CDR3 reads CASSSDAGASDTQYF. The CDR3 DNA sequence: TGTGCCAGCAGCTCGGATGCGGGGGCAAGCGATACGCAGTATTTT.

The chain is built from TRBV24-1 and TRBJ2-2, with TRBD2 matching over 13 bases. Germline V gene sequence: CDR1 KGHDR, CDR2 SFDVKD. This CDR3 has 13 residues. V shed 9 bases, J shed 9 bases, and the junction held 3 bases outside the gene matches. The CDR3 protein is CATGTSGIRELFF. In DNA, the CDR3 is TGTGCCACCGGGACTAGCGGGATTCGGGAGCTGTTTTTT.

The chain links TRBV12-5 to TRBJ2-2; TRBD2 agrees at 15 bases. CDR1 and CDR2 from the germline V gene are LGHNT and FRNRAP. Trimming removed 1 base from V and 3 bases from J; junction bases left unmatched: 3. The CDR3 runs 18 residues. The CDR3, as DNA: TGTGCTAGTGGTTTGGGGACTAGCGGGAGGGTTCACACCGGGGAGCTGTTTTTT. This sequence encodes CASGLGTSGRVHTGELFF.

The chain uses TRBV4-1 and TRBJ2-7; D ambiguous. The CDR3 runs to 16 residues. Trimming pared 4 bases from V and 0 bases from J, leaving 16 bases between. The germline gives CDR1 MGHRA, CDR2 YSYEKL. The CDR3 DNA follows: TGCGCCAGCAGCCCTCAAAGCCAGGTAGGCTCCTACGAGCAGTACTTC. This encodes CASSPQSQVGSYEQYF.

The CDR3 bases are TGTGCCACCAGCAGTCTAGCGGGATCCTACGAGCAGTACTTC. It codes for CATSSLAGSYEQYF. The V gene is TRBV15, the J gene TRBJ2-7, with 9 bases matching TRBD2. The CDR3 spans 14 residues. J was trimmed by 1 base and V by 3 bases; bases with no gene match: 1. Germline loops: CDR1 LNHNV, CDR2 YYDKDF (reference sequence).

The chain is built from TRBV19 and TRBJ1-2, with 7 bases fitting TRBD1. V was clipped by 5 bases and J by 0 bases; unmatched bases: 9. Germline assignment: CDR1 LNHDA and CDR2 SQIVND (reference sequence). CDR3 size: 16 residues. In DNA form, the CDR3 reads TGTGCCAGTAGTCCAATCTCGGGGACAGCTAACTATGGCTACACCTTC. This translates into CASSPISGTANYGYTF.